The 25 T cell receptor beta chains presented below share a single source sample, sequenced in a study of blood T cell repertoires in COVID-19. Libraries were prepared by immunoSEQ multiplex PCR; TCRdb keeps only in-frame clonotypes and omits some of them. This table has 50,000 to 70,000 clones, approximately 84% appearing once. Sequenced material: peripheral blood. The receptors stem from a man between 65 and 85 years old with active COVID-19.

The rearrangement links TRBV19 to TRBJ2-3; tentatively, D is TRBD2 (5 bases). The germline V gene encodes CDR1 LNHDA and CDR2 SQIVND (reference sequence). Trimming left V 5 bases short and J 0 bases short, with 9 bases between. There are 14 residues in the CDR3. CDR3 in amino acids: CASSSRESTDTQYF. CDR3 DNA sequence: TGTGCCAGTAGTTCGAGGGAGAGCACAGATACGCAGTATTTT.

The gene calls are TRBV7-2 and TRBJ2-3; 9 bases fit TRBD2. From germline, CDR1 is SGHTA and CDR2 FQGNSA. V gave up 1 base and J gave up 7 bases; unmatched junction bases: 6. The CDR3 contains 15 residues. For the CDR3, the DNA is TGTGCCAGCAGCTTAGAAGCGGGGGGACGTCATACGCAGTATTTT. Protein: CASSLEAGGRHTQYF.

This clone is a singleton in its sample. This CDR3 reads CASSLATGSNEKLFF. For the CDR3, the DNA is TGTGCCAGCAGCTTGGCCACGGGTTCTAATGAAAAACTGTTTTTT. The chain employs TRBV5-4 and TRBJ1-4; no clear D. V lost 0 bases to trimming and J lost 3 bases, with 9 bases between them. CDR3 length: 15 amino acids. The germline gives CDR1 SGHNT, CDR2 YYREEE (reference sequence).

The CDR3 DNA is TGTGCCAGCACCACACGGGGGGCGCGGGAGACCCAGTACTTC. Protein product: CASTTRGARETQYF. The J gene is TRBJ2-5, the V gene TRBV6-6, with D tentatively TRBD2 (7 bases). The V and J ends lost 7 bases and 5 bases respectively, with 17 bases between them. The germline CDR1 and CDR2 sequences are MNHNY and SVGAGI (reference sequence). The CDR3 runs to 14 residues.

The chain joins TRBV7-9 to TRBJ2-5; possible D gene TRBD2, 6 bases. CDR3 size: 14 residues. V was clipped by 6 bases and J by 1 base, with 12 bases between them. The germline gives CDR1 SEHNR, CDR2 FQNEAQ (reference sequence). The CDR3 nucleotides read TGTGCCAGCAGGCAGGGACTGTTCCAAGAGACCCAGTACTTC. It is translated as CASRQGLFQETQYF.

The rearrangement joins TRBV4-2 to TRBJ2-7; D may be TRBD2 (5 bases). The V gene lost 4 bases and the J gene lost 6 bases, with 10 bases spanning the gap. Per the germline V gene, CDR1 is LGHNA and CDR2 is YNFKEQ. There are 12 residues in the CDR3. CDR3 sequence (DNA): TGTGCCAGCAGCCCCGGGGTCGGCGAGCAGTACTTC. As protein: CASSPGVGEQYF.

The chain carries TRBV6-6 and TRBJ1-2, with TRBD1 matching over 7 bases. Trimming removed 3 bases from V and 2 bases from J; junction bases left unmatched: 9. Germline-derived CDR1 and CDR2 are MNHNY and SVGAGI (reference sequence). The CDR3 is 16 amino acids. The CDR3 loop is CASSYQFQGVNYGYTF. CDR3 DNA sequence: TGTGCCAGCAGTTATCAGTTTCAGGGGGTAAACTATGGCTACACCTTC.

The genes are TRBV6-5 and TRBJ1-1, with TRBD1 as a possible D gene (6 bases). The CDR3 extends over 14 amino acids. The germline gives CDR1 MNHEY, CDR2 SVGAGI. V was trimmed by 4 bases and J by 7 bases, leaving 16 bases between them. DNA of the CDR3: TGTGCCAGCAGTTCCCCGTCCTTCAGGGGTGAAGCTTTCTTT. Translated: CASSSPSFRGEAFF.

The chain recombines TRBV9 with TRBJ2-5; D is possibly TRBD2 (5 bases). Germline V lookup: CDR1 SGDLS, CDR2 YYNGEE. V lost 0 bases to trimming and J lost 3 bases, with 15 bases between them. The CDR3 is 16 residues long. CDR3 bases: TGTGCCAGCAGCGTAGGAGGGATCCTACCAGAAGAGACCCAGTACTTC. It is translated as CASSVGGILPEETQYF. Together with reference TRBV9 and TRBJ2-5, the CDR3 gives the full variable domain: DSGVTQTPKHLITATGQRVTLRCSPRSGDLSVYWYQQSLDQGLQFLIQYYNGEERAKGNILERFSAQQFPDLHSELNLSSLELGDSALYFCASSVGGILPEETQYFGPGTRLLVL.

V is TRBV7-3 and J is TRBJ2-6; D possibly corresponds to TRBD1 (6 bases). Germline V gene sequence: CDR1 SGHTA, CDR2 FQGTGA. The CDR3 length is 15 residues. V was shortened by 5 bases and J by 2 bases, with 10 bases between the two germline ends. CDR3 in amino acids: CASSLGQPGANVLTF. The CDR3 DNA reads as TGTGCCAGCAGCCTAGGACAGCCTGGGGCCAACGTCCTGACTTTC.

This chain links TRBV5-6 with TRBJ1-2; possible D gene TRBD1, 5 bases. Trimming took off 4 bases at V and 6 bases at J, with 19 bases between the two ends. Germline lookup yields CDR1 SGHDT and CDR2 YYEEEE. This CDR3 has 15 amino acids. CDR3 amino acids: CASSRSYRSGDGYTF. The CDR3 nucleotides read TGTGCCAGCAGCCGTAGTTACAGGTCCGGAGATGGCTACACCTTC.

Here the CDR3 reads CASSPTSGAETQYF. As DNA, the CDR3 is TGTGCCAGTAGTCCGACTAGCGGGGCGGAGACCCAGTACTTC. The chain recombines TRBV19 with TRBJ2-5; 11 bases map to TRBD2. This CDR3 has 14 amino acids. Germline V gives CDR1 LNHDA, CDR2 SQIVND (reference sequence). V trimming: 5 bases; J trimming: 5 bases; junction bases outside the gene matches: 4. The variable domain in full, completed from reference TRBV19 and TRBJ2-5, reads DGGITQSPKYLFRKEGQNVTLSCEQNLNHDAMYWYRQDPGQGLRLIYYSQIVNDFQKGDIAEGYSVSREKKESFPLTVTSAQKNPTAFYLCASSPTSGAETQYFGPGTRLLVL.

The genes are TRBV27 and TRBJ1-1, with TRBD1 matching over 8 bases. Trimming took 5 bases from V and 3 from J; bases not matched to a gene: 5. The germline V gene has CDR1 MNHEY and CDR2 SMNVEV (reference sequence). The CDR3 consists of 14 residues. The CDR3 reads CASSVNRGDTEAFF. CDR3 DNA sequence: TGTGCCAGCAGTGTCAACAGGGGGGACACTGAAGCTTTCTTT.

This clone was seen once. The rearrangement joins TRBV11-2 to TRBJ2-7, with D unclear. This CDR3 contains 14 residues. The germline V and J ends were trimmed by 1 base and 6 bases, with 13 bases remaining between them. The germline V gene has CDR1 SGHAT and CDR2 FQNNGV. This CDR3 reads CASSLAPFSSEQYF. The CDR3 coding sequence is TGTGCCAGCAGCTTAGCCCCTTTTAGTAGCGAGCAGTACTTC.

This clone was seen a few times. The gene calls are TRBV19 and TRBJ2-2; D is uncertain. Germline V gene lookup returns CDR1 LNHDA and CDR2 SQIVND (reference sequence). Trimming stripped 1 base from V and 6 bases from J, with 6 bases between. The CDR3 covers 13 residues. The CDR3 loop reads CASSIVSAGELFF. The CDR3 DNA sequence: TGTGCCAGTAGTATAGTTTCCGCCGGGGAGCTGTTTTTT.

The CDR3 nucleotides are TGTGCCACCAGTGATTCTGGACAGGGAGGGGAAAAACTGTTTTTT. Its protein product is CATSDSGQGGEKLFF. The chain links TRBV24-1 to TRBJ1-4, with TRBD1 identical over 8 bases. The V and J ends lost 2 bases and 8 bases, in that order; junction bases with no gene match: 6. Germline CDR1 KGHDR, CDR2 SFDVKD. The CDR3 covers 15 residues.

V is TRBV7-9 and J is TRBJ2-2, with TRBD1 matching 9 bases. J was trimmed by 9 bases and V by 5 bases; bases with no gene match: 7. CDR3 length equals 14 residues. Germline CDR1 and CDR2: SEHNR and FQNEAQ (reference sequence). The CDR3 DNA is TGTGCCAGCAGCCCGGGGACAGGGAGTCGGGAGCTGTTTTTT. Amino acid sequence: CASSPGTGSRELFF.

The rearrangement uses TRBV7-9 and TRBJ1-4; no definite D call. CDR3 length equals 14 residues. Between the trimmed V and J ends, which lost 1 base and 4 bases, there was a span of 7 bases. From germline, CDR1 is SEHNR and CDR2 FQNEAQ (reference sequence). The CDR3 loop is CASSLGGGNEKLFF. CDR3 nucleotide sequence: TGTGCCAGCAGCTTAGGGGGAGGTAATGAAAAACTGTTTTTT.

The chain recombines TRBV7-9 with TRBJ2-1; no clear D. V lost 1 base, J lost 6 bases, and 10 bases lay in between. Germline V gives CDR1 SEHNR, CDR2 FQNEAQ (reference sequence). This CDR3 is 14 amino acids long. The CDR3 DNA is TGTGCCAGCAGCTTAGGAAACTACCCCAATGAGCAGTTCTTC. Its protein is CASSLGNYPNEQFF.

This rearrangement joins TRBV6-4 to TRBJ2-3, with 8 bases aligning to TRBD2. J gave up 11 bases and V 6 bases, and 4 bases lay outside the gene matches. Per the germline V gene, CDR1 is MRHNA and CDR2 is SNTAGT. CDR3 length: 11 amino acids. CDR3 region: CASSGLAMQYF. The DNA of the CDR3 is TGTGCCAGCAGCGGACTAGCCATGCAGTATTTT.

The chain combines TRBV6-2 or TRBV6-3 with TRBJ2-2, with 9 bases identical to TRBD1. CDR3 size: 15 residues. Germline V gene sequence: CDR1 MNHEY, CDR2 SVGEGT. J gave up 4 bases and V 4 bases, and 4 bases lay outside the gene matches. This CDR3 reads CASSSGTGPTGELFF. CDR3 DNA: TGTGCCAGCAGTTCCGGGACAGGGCCCACCGGGGAGCTGTTTTTT.

This sequence joins TRBV19 and TRBJ2-2; D may be TRBD2 (5 bases). Trimming pared 1 base from V and 7 bases from J, leaving 7 bases between. The CDR3 has 13 amino acids. The germline V gene encodes CDR1 LNHDA and CDR2 SQIVND (reference sequence). The CDR3 DNA reads as TGTGCCAGTAGTATAGGGGCGGGCGGGGAGCTGTTTTTT. Translating gives CASSIGAGGELFF. Together with reference TRBV19 and TRBJ2-2, the CDR3 gives the full variable domain: DGGITQSPKYLFRKEGQNVTLSCEQNLNHDAMYWYRQDPGQGLRLIYYSQIVNDFQKGDIAEGYSVSREKKESFPLTVTSAQKNPTAFYLCASSIGAGGELFFGEGSRLTVL.

The rearrangement joins TRBV2 to TRBJ2-7, with TRBD1 identical over 7 bases. Trimming cost V 9 bases and J 3 bases; bases outside gene matches: 11. Germline V CDR1 and CDR2: SNHLY, FYNNEI. The CDR3 spans 14 residues. CDR3 residues: CASQGTVGVYEQYF. CDR3 DNA: TGTGCCAGTCAAGGGACAGTCGGCGTCTACGAGCAGTACTTC.

The rearrangement links TRBV18 to TRBJ2-2; 9 bases align to TRBD1. Losses at the gene ends were 2 bases for V and 0 bases for J; bases not matched to a gene: 1. Germline V lookup: CDR1 KGHSH, CDR2 LQKENI. CDR3 size: 16 residues. The CDR3 DNA reads as TGTGCCAGCTCACCAGGGACAGGGACGAACACCGGGGAGCTGTTTTTT. This codes for CASSPGTGTNTGELFF.

The chain is built from TRBV7-2 and TRBJ2-1; 10 bases line up with TRBD1. The CDR3 extends over 16 amino acids. Germline-derived CDR1 and CDR2 are SGHTA and FQGNSA. V trimming: 2 bases; J trimming: 7 bases; junction bases outside the gene matches: 8. DNA for the CDR3: TGTGCCAGCAGCTTAACGACAGGGGGCGCAAGAAATGAGCAGTTCTTC. The encoded protein is CASSLTTGGARNEQFF.